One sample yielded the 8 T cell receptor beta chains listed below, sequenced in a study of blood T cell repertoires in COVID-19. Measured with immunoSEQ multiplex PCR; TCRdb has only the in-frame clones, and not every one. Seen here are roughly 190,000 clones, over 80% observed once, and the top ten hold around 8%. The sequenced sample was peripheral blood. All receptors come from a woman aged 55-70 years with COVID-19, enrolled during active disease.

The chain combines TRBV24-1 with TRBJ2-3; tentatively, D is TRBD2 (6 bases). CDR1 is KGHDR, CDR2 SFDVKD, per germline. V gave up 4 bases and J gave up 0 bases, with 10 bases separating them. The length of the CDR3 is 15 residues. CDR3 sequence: CATSDPGTSTDTQYF. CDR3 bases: TGTGCCACCAGTGACCCCGGGACTAGCACAGATACGCAGTATTTT.

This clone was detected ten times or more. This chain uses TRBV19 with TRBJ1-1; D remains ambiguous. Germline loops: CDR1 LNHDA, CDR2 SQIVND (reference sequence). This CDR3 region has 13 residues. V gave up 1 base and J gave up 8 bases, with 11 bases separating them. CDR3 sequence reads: CASSIGVRAEAFF. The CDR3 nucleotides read TGTGCCAGTAGTATAGGGGTGCGGGCGGAAGCTTTCTTT.

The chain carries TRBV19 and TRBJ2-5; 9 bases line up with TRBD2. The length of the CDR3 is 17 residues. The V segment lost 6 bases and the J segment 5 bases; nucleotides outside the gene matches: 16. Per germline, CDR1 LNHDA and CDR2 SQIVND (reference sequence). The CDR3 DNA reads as TGTGCCAGTAGCACCAAGAATTGGCGGGGGGGCCGGGAGACCCAGTACTTC. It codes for CASSTKNWRGGRETQYF.

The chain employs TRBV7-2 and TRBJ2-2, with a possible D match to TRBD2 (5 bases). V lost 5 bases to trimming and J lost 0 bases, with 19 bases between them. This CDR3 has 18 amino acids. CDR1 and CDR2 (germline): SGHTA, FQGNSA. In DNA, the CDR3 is TGTGCCAGCAGCCCTAGTTGGTTTAGCGCCACGAACACCGGGGAGCTGTTTTTT. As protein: CASSPSWFSATNTGELFF.

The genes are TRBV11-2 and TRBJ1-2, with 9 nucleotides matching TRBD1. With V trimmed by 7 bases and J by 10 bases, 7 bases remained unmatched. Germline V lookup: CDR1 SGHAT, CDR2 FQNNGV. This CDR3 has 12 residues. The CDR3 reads CASKPGQGVYTF. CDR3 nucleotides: TGTGCCAGCAAACCGGGACAGGGTGTCTACACCTTC.

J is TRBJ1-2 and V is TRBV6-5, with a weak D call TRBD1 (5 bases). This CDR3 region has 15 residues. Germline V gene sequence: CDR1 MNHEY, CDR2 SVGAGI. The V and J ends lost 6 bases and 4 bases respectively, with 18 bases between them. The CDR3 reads CASSRMGGEFYGYTF. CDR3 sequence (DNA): TGTGCCAGCAGCCGTATGGGGGGGGAGTTCTATGGCTACACCTTC.

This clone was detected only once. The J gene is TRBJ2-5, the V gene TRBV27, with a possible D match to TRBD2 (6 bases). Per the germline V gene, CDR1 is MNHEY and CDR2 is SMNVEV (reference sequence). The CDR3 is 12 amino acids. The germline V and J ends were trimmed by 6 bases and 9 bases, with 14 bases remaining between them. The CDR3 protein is CASRRLGGAQYF. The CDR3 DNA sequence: TGTGCCAGCAGACGCCTGGGGGGTGCCCAGTACTTC.

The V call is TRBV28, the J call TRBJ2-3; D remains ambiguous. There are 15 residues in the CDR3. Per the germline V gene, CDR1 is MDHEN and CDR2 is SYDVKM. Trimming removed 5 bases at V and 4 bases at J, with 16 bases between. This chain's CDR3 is CASSTRSGWSDTQYF. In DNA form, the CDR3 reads TGTGCCAGCAGTACCCGATCCGGGTGGTCAGATACGCAGTATTTT.